The following is a T cell receptor beta chain sequence with its context. This entry comes from a study of blood T cell repertoires in COVID-19. Study-wide context: Collection of acute and convalescent COVID-19 samples took place in the United States, Italy and Spain. Sample material is recorded as cDNA or gDNA derived from T cells, B-cell-depleted T cells, or PBMCs.

This table comes from immunoSEQ multiplex PCR, and its TCRdb copy is limited to in-frame clones, with some not included. The sample lists roughly 160,000 clones, about 85% occurring once. Losses at the gene ends were 3 bases for V and 1 base for J; bases not matched to a gene: 3. The germline V gene encodes CDR1 SEHNR and CDR2 FQNEAQ (reference sequence). This CDR3 comprises 15 residues. Seattle patients were enrolled during active infection and followed longitudinally. V gene TRBV7-9 combines with J gene TRBJ2-7; TRBD1 aligns across 10 bases. The material sequenced was peripheral blood. This receptor was identified in a woman aged 45-60 years with COVID-19, enrolled during active disease. The CDR3 loop reads CASSFPGQGSYEQYF. CDR3 DNA: TGTGCCAGCAGCTTTCCGGGACAGGGGTCCTACGAGCAGTACTTC. The full variable domain, in which reference TRBV7-9 and TRBJ2-7 provide the parts outside the CDR3, is DTGVSQNPRHKITKRGQNVTFRCDPISEHNRLYWYRQTLGQGPEFLTYFQNEAQLEKSRLLSDRFSAERPKGSFSTLEIQRTEQGDSAMYLCASSFPGQGSYEQYFGPGTRLTVT.